This T cell receptor (beta chain) was sequenced in a study of blood T cell repertoires in COVID-19. Across the whole study: Sample material is recorded as cDNA or gDNA derived from T cells, B-cell-depleted T cells, or PBMCs.

In the original processing: Amplification of reference gene primers was used by the study to estimate nucleated cell counts. TCRdb's copy holds only in-frame clones and misses some; the assay was immunoSEQ multiplex PCR. That table supplies the V and J calls and clone size; D and trimming were determined from the DNA. The profile shows about 300,000 clones, about 91% of them singletons. The Seattle site enrolled patients during active infection and followed them longitudinally. Between the trimmed V and J ends, which lost 4 bases and 8 bases, there was a span of 11 bases. The length of the CDR3 is 12 residues. Germline CDR1 is SGHVS and CDR2 is FQNEAQ.

This TCR was sampled from a woman aged 25 to 45 with COVID-19, enrolled during active disease. The gene calls are TRBV7-8 and TRBJ1-1; D might be TRBD1 (6 bases). The sample consisted of peripheral blood. CDR3 loop: CASSWNREEAFF. The DNA for the CDR3 is TGTGCCAGCAGCTGGAACAGGGAAGAAGCTTTCTTT.